This T cell receptor beta chain was captured by sequencing in a study of blood T cell repertoires in COVID-19. Germline loops: CDR1 MNHEY, CDR2 SMNVEV (reference sequence). This CDR3 contains 14 residues. The ends lost 5 bases at V and 3 bases at J; junction bases unmatched: 5. Repertoires were generated with immunoSEQ multiplex PCR, while TCRdb's copy carries only in-frame clones and drops some. The data show roughly 160,000 clones, roughly 80% seen once. The source of this sequence is a man between 65 and 80 years old with active or convalescent COVID-19. The sequenced sample was peripheral blood. The chain has TRBV27 and TRBJ1-2; the match to TRBD1 covers 8 bases. CDR3 amino acids: CASSPGTGYYGYTF. CDR3 nucleotides: TGTGCCAGCAGTCCCGGGACAGGCTACTATGGCTACACCTTC.